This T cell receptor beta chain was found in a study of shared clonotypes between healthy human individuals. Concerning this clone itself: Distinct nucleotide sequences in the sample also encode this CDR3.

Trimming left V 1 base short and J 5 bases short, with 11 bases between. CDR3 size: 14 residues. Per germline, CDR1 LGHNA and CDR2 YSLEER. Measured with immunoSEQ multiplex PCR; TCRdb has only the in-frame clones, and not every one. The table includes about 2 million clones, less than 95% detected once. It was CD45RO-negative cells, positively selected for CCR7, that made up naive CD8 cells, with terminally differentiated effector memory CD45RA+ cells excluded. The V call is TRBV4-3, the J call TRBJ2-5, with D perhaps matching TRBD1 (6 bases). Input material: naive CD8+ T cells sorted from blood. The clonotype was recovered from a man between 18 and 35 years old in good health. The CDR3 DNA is TGCGCCAGCAGCCAAGGAACAGGGTTGGAGACCCAGTACTTC. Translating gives CASSQGTGLETQYF.